The following is a TCR beta chain sequence with its context. Its antigen remains unidentified. Amplification used 60 Vbeta primers and 13 Jbeta primers. Assay: immunoSEQ multiplex PCR; the TCRdb copy retains only in-frame clones and omits some. Of about 150,000 clones in the sample, more than 75% are singletons; the top ten hold about 13%. The V gene's germline CDR1 is LNHDA and CDR2 SQIVND (reference sequence). The CDR3 length is 13 residues. V was shortened by 3 bases and J by 10 bases, with 13 bases between the two germline ends. This sample was included in a study of cytomegalovirus exposure and HLA in healthy donors. General study findings and limits: V- and J-gene trimming of TCR beta was linked (in a later analysis) to a missense DCLRE1C variant.

This sequence originates from a man aged 25-45 years in good health and CMV-seropositive. This chain uses TRBV19 with TRBJ2-1; D perhaps matches TRBD2 (6 bases). The sequenced sample was PBMCs. Written as DNA, the CDR3 is TGTGCCAGTAGTATCGGGACTGTCGGCGAGCAGTTCTTC. Translating it yields CASSIGTVGEQFF.